This T cell receptor beta chain was captured in a study of CD8+ T cells in alopecia areata. The treatment is: oral pan-JAK inhibitor, 5-10 mg twice daily. It was cDNA, reverse transcribed from extracted RNA, that served as the sequencing template. Clones were sequenced by immunoSEQ multiplex PCR, and TCRdb holds only the in-frame ones, with some missing. The repertoire includes approximately 210,000 clones, about 64% of them detected once, and 3.5% to 5% sits in the top ten. This clone was observed a handful of times. V was clipped by 5 bases and J by 4 bases, with 9 bases between them. There are 12 residues in the CDR3. CDR1 is SNHLY, CDR2 FYNNEI, per germline.

Source: CD4+ T cells sorted from blood, taken at week 4, from a patient treated with tofacitinib. The chain recombines TRBV2 with TRBJ2-7, with unresolved D. The sequence derives from a human donor with alopecia areata. The DNA of the CDR3 is TGTGCCAGCAGTCCCCAAACTTACGAGCAGTACTTC. Protein product: CASSPQTYEQYF.